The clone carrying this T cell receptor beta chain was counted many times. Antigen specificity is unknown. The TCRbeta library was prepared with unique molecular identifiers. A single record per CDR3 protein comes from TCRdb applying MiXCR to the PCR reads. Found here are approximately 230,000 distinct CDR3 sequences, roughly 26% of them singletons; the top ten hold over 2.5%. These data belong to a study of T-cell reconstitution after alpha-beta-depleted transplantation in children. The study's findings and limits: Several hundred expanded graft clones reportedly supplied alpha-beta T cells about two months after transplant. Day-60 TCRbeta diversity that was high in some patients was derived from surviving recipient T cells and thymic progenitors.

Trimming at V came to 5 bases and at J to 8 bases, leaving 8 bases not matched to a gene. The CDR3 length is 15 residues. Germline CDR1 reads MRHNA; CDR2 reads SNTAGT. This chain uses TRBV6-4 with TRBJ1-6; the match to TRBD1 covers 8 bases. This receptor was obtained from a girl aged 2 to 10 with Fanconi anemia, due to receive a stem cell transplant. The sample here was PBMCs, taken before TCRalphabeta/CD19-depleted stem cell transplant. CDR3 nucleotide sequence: TGTGCCAGCAGTTCCGGACAGGGCAACTATTCACCCCTCCACTTT. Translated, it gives CASSSGQGNYSPLHF.